The clone carrying this T cell receptor beta chain was picked up one time. Its antigen is undetermined. TCRdb's copy holds only in-frame clones and misses some; the assay was immunoSEQ multiplex PCR. The repertoire consists of millions of clones, with 95% occurring once and the leading ten covering 0.13%. This sample is part of a study of shared clonotypes between healthy human individuals. Study conclusions and caveats: Unshared clonotypes carried lower generation probabilities than those common to all four donors.

In germline, CDR1 is KGHSH, CDR2 LQKENI. J was trimmed by 4 bases and V by 6 bases; bases with no gene match: 4. The CDR3 runs to 14 residues. The chain links TRBV18 to TRBJ2-2; 8 bases are shared with TRBD1. The source is a man younger than 35 in good health. The sequenced sample consisted of naive CD4+ T cells sorted from blood. Documented subset: CD45RA+ positively selected. The CDR3 sequence: CASSGQGGTGELFF. As DNA, the CDR3 is TGTGCCAGCTCCGGACAGGGCGGCACCGGGGAGCTGTTTTTT.